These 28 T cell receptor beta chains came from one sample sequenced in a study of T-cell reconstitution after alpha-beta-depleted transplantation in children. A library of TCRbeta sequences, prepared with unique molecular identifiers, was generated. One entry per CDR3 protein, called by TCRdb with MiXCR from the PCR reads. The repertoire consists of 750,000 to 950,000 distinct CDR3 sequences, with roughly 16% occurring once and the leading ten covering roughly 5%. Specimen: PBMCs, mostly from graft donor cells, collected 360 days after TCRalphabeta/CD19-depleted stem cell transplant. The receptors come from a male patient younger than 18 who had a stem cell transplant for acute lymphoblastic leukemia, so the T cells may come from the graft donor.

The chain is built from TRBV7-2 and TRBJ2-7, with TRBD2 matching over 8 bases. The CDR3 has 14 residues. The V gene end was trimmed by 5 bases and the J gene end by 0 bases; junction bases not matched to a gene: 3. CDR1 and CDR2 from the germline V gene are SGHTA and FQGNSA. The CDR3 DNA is TGTGCCAGCAGCCGTAGCGGGAACTCCTACGAGCAGTACTTC. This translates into CASSRSGNSYEQYF.

The CDR3 here is CASREQGSYEQYF. CDR3 nucleotide sequence: TGTGCCAGCAGGGAGCAGGGCTCCTACGAGCAGTACTTC. The J gene is TRBJ2-7, the V gene TRBV6-1; perhaps TRBD1 as D (5 bases). The germline CDR1 and CDR2 sequences are MNHNS and SASEGT. The CDR3 contains 13 residues. V was trimmed by 6 bases and J by 0 bases, leaving 9 bases between them.

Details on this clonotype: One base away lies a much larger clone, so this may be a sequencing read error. The CDR3 sequence is CASSPGTGGTGELFF. In DNA, the CDR3 is TGTGCCAGCAGCCCCGGGACAGGGGGCACCGGGGAGCTGTTTTTT. The chain is built from TRBV11-3 and TRBJ2-2; TRBD1 matches 11 bases. The CDR3 loop spans 15 amino acids. V trimming: 5 bases; J trimming: 4 bases; junction bases outside the gene matches: 3. CDR1 SGHNT and CDR2 YENEEA come from the germline V gene.

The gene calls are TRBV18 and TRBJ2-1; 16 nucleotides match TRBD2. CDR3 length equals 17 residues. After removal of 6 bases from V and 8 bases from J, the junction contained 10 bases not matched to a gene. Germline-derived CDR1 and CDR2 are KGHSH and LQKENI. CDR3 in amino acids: CASSPQGLAGGLDEQFF. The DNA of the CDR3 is TGTGCCAGCTCTCCCCAGGGACTAGCGGGAGGGCTGGATGAGCAGTTCTTC.

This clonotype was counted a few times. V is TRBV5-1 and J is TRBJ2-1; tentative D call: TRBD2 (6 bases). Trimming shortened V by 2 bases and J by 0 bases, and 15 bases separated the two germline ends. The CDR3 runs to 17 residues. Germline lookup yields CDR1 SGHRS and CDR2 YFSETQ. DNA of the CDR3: TGCGCCAGCAGCTTATTCCTTAGCGGATTCTCCTACAATGAGCAGTTCTTC. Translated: CASSLFLSGFSYNEQFF.

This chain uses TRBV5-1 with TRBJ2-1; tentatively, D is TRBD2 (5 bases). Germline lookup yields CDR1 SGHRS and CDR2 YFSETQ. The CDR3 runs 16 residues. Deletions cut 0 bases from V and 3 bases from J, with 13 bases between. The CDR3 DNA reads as TGCGCCAGCAGCTTGGCCCGGGGTTGGGGCTACAATGAGCAGTTCTTC. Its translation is CASSLARGWGYNEQFF.

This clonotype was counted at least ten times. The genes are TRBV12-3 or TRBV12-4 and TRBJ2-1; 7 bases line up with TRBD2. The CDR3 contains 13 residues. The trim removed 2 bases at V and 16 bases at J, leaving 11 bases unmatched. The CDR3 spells CASSLRQTSFPFF. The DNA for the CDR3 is TGTGCCAGCAGTTTACGCCAGACTAGCTTTCCCTTCTTC.

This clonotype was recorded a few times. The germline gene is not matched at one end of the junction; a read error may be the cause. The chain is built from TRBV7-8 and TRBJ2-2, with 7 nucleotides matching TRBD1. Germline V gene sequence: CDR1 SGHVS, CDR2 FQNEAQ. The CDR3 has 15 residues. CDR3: CASSLARGQAGELFF. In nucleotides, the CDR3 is TGTGCCAGCAGCCTAGCAAGGGGGCAGGCCGGGGAGCTGTTTTTT.

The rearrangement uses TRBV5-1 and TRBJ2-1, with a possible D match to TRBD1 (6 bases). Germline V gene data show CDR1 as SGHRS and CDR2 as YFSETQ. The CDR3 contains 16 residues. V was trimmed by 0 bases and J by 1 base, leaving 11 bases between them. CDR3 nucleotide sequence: TGCGCCAGCAGCTTGGTGGTGGGGACATCCTACAATGAGCAGTTCTTC. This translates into CASSLVVGTSYNEQFF.

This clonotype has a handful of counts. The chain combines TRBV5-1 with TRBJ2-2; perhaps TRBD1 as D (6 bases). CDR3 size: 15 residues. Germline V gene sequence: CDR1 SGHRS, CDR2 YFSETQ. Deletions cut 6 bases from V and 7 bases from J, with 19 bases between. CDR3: CASIITTGFDGELFF. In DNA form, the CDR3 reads TGCGCCAGCATCATTACCACAGGGTTTGACGGGGAGCTGTTTTTT.

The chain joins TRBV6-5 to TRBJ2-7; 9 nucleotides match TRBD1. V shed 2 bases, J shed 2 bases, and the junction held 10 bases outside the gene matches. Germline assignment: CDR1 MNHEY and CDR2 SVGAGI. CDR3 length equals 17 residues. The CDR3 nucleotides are TGTGCCAGCAGTTACCCCTCCGACAGGGGGAGGGCCTACGAGCAGTACTTC. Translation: CASSYPSDRGRAYEQYF.

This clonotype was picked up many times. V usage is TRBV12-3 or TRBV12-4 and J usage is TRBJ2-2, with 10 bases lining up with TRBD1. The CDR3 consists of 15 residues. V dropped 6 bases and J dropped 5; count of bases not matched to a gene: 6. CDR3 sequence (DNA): TGTGCCAGCAGCCCCGGGACAGGGGTTACCGGGGAGCTGTTTTTT. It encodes CASSPGTGVTGELFF.

CDR3 nucleotides: TGCGCCAGCAGCTTGGCCATGGGTGAGGGCCTTGGCACAGATACGCAGTATTTT. Translated: CASSLAMGEGLGTDTQYF. The chain is built from TRBV5-1 and TRBJ2-3; D perhaps matches TRBD2 (5 bases). The CDR3 length is 18 residues. Trimming took off 0 bases at V and 1 base at J, with 18 bases between the two ends. The germline V gene has CDR1 SGHRS and CDR2 YFSETQ. Together with reference TRBV5-1 and TRBJ2-3, the CDR3 gives the full variable domain: KAGVTQTPRYLIKTRGQQVTLSCSPISGHRSVSWYQQTPGQGLQFLFEYFSETQRNKGNFPGRFSGRQFSNSRSEMNVSTLELGDSALYLCASSLAMGEGLGTDTQYFGPGTRLTVL.

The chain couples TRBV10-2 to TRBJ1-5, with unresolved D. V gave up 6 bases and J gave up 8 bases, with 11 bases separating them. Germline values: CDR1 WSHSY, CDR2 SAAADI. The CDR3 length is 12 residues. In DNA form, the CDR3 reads TGCGCCAGCAGCGGTGGGGATGAGCCCCAGCATTTT. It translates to CASSGGDEPQHF.

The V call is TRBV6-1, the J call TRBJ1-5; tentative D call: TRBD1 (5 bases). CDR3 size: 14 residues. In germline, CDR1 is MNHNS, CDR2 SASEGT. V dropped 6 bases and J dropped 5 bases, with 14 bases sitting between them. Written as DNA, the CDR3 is TGTGCCAGCAGCCCTCGGGGGTGGCATCAGCCCCAGCATTTT. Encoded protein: CASSPRGWHQPQHF.

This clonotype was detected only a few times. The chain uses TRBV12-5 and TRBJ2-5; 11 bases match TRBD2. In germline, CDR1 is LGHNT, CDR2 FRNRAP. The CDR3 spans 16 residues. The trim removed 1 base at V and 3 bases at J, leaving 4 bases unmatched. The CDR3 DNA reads TGTGCTAGTGGTTTGGGGCTAGCGGGAGGAAAAGAGACCCAGTACTTC. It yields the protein CASGLGLAGGKETQYF.

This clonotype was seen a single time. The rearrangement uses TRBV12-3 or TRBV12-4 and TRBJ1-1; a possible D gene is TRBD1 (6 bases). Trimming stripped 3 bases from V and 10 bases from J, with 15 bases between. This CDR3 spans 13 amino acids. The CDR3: CASSFRGAGRAFF. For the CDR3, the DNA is TGTGCCAGCAGTTTCAGGGGCGCCGGGAGAGCTTTCTTT.

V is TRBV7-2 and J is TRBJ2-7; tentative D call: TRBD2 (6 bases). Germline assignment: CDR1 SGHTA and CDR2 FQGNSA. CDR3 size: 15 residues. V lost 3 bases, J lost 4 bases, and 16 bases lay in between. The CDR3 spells CASSLLGGTGYEQYF. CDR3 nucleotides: TGTGCCAGCAGCTTGCTCGGCGGGACGGGATACGAGCAGTACTTC. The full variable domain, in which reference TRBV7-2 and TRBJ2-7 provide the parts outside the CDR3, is GAGVSQSPSNKVTEKGKDVELRCDPISGHTALYWYRQSLGQGLEFLIYFQGNSAPDKSGLPSDRFSAERTGGSVSTLTIQRTQQEDSAVYLCASSLLGGTGYEQYFGPGTRLTVT.

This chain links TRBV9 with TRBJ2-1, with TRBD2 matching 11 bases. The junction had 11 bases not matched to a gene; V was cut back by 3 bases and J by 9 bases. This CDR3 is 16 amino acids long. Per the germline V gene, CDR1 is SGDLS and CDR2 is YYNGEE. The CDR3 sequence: CASSDPLAGADGEQFF. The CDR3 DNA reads TGTGCCAGCAGCGATCCACTAGCGGGAGCGGACGGTGAGCAGTTCTTC.

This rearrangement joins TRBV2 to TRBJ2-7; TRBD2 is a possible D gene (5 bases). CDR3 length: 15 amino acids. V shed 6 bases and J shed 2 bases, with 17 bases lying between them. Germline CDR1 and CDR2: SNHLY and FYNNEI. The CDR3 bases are TGTGCCAGCAGCCGTGGAGCGGTCCTTACCTACGAGCAGTACTTC. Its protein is CASSRGAVLTYEQYF. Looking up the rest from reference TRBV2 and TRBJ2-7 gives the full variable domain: EPEVTQTPSHQVTQMGQEVILRCVPISNHLYFYWYRQILGQKVEFLVSFYNNEISEKSEIFDDQFSVERPDGSNFTLKIRSTKLEDSAMYFCASSRGAVLTYEQYFGPGTRLTVT.

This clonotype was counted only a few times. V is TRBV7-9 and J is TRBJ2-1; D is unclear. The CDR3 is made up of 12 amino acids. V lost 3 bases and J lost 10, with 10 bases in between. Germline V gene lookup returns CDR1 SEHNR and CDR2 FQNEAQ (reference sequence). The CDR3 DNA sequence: TGTGCCAGCAGCTTCGTGCTTGCCGAGCAGTTCTTC. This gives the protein CASSFVLAEQFF.

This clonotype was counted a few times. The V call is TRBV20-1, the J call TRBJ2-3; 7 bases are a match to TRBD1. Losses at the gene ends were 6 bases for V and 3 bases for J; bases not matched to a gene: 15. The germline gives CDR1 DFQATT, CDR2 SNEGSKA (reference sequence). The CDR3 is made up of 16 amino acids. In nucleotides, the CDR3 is TGCAGTGCCGAGGTGGCCCGTAACAGGGGAACAGATACGCAGTATTTT. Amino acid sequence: CSAEVARNRGTDTQYF.

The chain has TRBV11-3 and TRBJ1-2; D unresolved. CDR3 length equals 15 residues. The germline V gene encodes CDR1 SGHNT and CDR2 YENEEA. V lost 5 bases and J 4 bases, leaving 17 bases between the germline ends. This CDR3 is CASSPEGTPGYGYTF. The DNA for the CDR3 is TGTGCCAGCAGCCCAGAGGGAACCCCGGGCTATGGCTACACCTTC.

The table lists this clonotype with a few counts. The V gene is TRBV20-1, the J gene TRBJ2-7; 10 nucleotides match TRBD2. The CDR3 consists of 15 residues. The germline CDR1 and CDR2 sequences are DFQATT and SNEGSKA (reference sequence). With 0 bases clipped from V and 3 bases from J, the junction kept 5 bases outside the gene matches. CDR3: CSAREQVAGGYEQYF. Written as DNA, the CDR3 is TGCAGTGCTAGAGAACAAGTAGCGGGAGGCTACGAGCAGTACTTC.

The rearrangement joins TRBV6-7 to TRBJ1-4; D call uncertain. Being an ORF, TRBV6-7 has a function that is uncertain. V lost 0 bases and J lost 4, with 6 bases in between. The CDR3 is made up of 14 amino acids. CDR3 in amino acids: CASSYSPGNEKLFF. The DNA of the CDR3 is TGTGCCAGCAGTTACTCGCCGGGTAATGAAAAACTGTTTTTT.

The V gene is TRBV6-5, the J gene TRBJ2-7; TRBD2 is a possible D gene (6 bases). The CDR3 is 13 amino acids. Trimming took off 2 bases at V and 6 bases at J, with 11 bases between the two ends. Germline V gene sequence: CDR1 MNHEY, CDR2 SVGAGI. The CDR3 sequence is CASSYESGREQYF. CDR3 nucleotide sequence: TGTGCCAGCAGTTACGAGAGCGGGCGCGAGCAGTACTTC.

In nucleotides, the CDR3 is TGCAGTGCTAGACGTCCCGGGACAGGGGGCGCTCACTATGGCTACACCTTC. It yields the protein CSARRPGTGGAHYGYTF. The chain joins TRBV20-1 to TRBJ1-2; 12 bases are a match to TRBD1. The CDR3 covers 17 residues. From germline, CDR1 is DFQATT and CDR2 SNEGSKA (reference sequence). V shed 2 bases and J 3 bases; nucleotides not matched to a gene: 10.

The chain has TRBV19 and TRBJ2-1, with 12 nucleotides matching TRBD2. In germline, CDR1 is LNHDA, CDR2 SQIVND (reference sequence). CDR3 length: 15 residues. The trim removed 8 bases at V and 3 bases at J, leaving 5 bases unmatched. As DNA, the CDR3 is TGTGCCAGTGGACTAGCGGGATCCAACTACAATGAGCAGTTCTTC. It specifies CASGLAGSNYNEQFF.